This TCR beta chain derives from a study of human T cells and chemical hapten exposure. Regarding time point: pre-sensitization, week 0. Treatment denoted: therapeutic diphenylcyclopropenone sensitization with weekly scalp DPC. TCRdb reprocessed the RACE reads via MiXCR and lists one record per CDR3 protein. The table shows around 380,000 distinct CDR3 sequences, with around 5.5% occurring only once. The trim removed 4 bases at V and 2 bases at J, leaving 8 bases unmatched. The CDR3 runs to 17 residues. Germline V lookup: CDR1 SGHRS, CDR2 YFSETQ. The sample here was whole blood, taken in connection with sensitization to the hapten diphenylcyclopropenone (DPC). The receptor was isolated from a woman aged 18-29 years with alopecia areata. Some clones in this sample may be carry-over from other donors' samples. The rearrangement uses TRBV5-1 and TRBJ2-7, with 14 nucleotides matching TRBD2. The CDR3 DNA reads TGCGCCAGCAGCGCGGGACTAGCGGGGGACGCCGCCTACGAGCAGTACTTC. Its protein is CASSAGLAGDAAYEQYF.